A selection of T cell receptor beta chains follows, all from one sample in a study of T cells in Graves' hyperthyroidism and ophthalmopathy. A single record per CDR3 protein comes from TCRdb applying MiXCR to the multiplex PCR reads. Of 350,000 to 400,000 distinct CDR3 sequences listed, approximately 15% are singletons. The sequenced sample was blood. These receptors were taken from a woman aged 55-70 years with Graves' hyperthyroidism. Both conserved end residues are part of each CDR3. D genes are given only for firm matches. Not every row has a clone size; where given, it reads once, few, many or a size class.

CDR3 protein,CDR3 DNA,CDR3 length,clone size,V gene,D gene,J gene
CSVVGGGSGRFEAFF,TGCAGCGTTGTGGGGGGAGGATCAGGGCGGTTTGAAGCTTTCTTT,15,many,TRBV29-1,-,TRBJ1-1
CASPMAEGKRAGGPDTDTQYF,TGTGCCAGCCCCATGGCAGAGGGGAAAAGGGCGGGAGGGCCGGACACAGATACGCAGTATTTT,21,-,TRBV19,TRBD2,TRBJ2-3
CASSIQGHTDTQYF,TGTGCCAGTAGTATACAGGGGCACACAGATACGCAGTATTTT,14,few,TRBV19,-,TRBJ2-3
CASSFWGDTEAFF,TGCGCCAGCAGCTTTTGGGGGGACACTGAAGCTTTCTTT,13,many,TRBV5-1,-,TRBJ1-1
CATSGDRVTQPQHF,TGTGCCACCAGTGGGGACAGGGTAACTCAGCCCCAGCATTTT,14,-,TRBV24-1,TRBD1,TRBJ1-5
CASTESGLAGRLPLGDEQFF,TGCGCCAGCACCGAGTCGGGACTAGCGGGTCGGCTTCCTCTCGGGGATGAGCAGTTCTTC,20,few,TRBV10-2,TRBD2,TRBJ2-1
CASSPQGAQNTEAFF,TGTGCCAGCAGTCCTCAGGGGGCGCAGAACACTGAAGCTTTCTTT,15,-,TRBV12-3/TRBV12-4,TRBD1,TRBJ1-1
CASSVGPLNYGYTF,TGTGCCAGCAGCGTAGGTCCCCTGAACTATGGCTACACCTTC,14,few,TRBV9,-,TRBJ1-2
CAIAGDSASYNEQFF,TGTGCCATCGCGGGTGACAGTGCTTCCTACAATGAGCAGTTCTTC,15,many,TRBV10-3,-,TRBJ2-1
CASSGGSTYEQYF,TGCGCCAGCAGCGGCGGCTCAACCTACGAGCAGTACTTC,13,many,TRBV5-1,-,TRBJ2-7
CASSQQVYYGYTF,TGTGCCAGCAGCCAACAGGTCTACTATGGCTACACCTTC,13,many,TRBV3-1,-,TRBJ1-2
CASSQVTDNEKLFF,TGTGCCAGCAGCCAAGTGACAGATAATGAAAAACTGTTTTTT,14,-,TRBV4-2,-,TRBJ1-4
CASKFEPQGEKLFF,TGTGCCAGCAAGTTTGAACCACAGGGTGAAAAACTGTTTTTT,14,few,TRBV6-1,-,TRBJ1-4
CATSDLLTSGSLRQFF,TGTGCCACCAGTGATTTGTTGACTAGCGGGAGTTTGAGGCAGTTCTTC,16,once,TRBV24-1,TRBD2,TRBJ2-1
CASSLGGRLNTEAFF,TGTGCCAGCAGTTTGGGCGGCAGGTTGAACACTGAAGCTTTCTTT,15,many,TRBV12-3/TRBV12-4,-,TRBJ1-1
CASSLGLTAYGGEQYF,TGCGCCAGCAGCTTGGGGCTTACGGCCTACGGGGGCGAGCAGTACTTC,16,many,TRBV5-1,-,TRBJ2-7
CASSESTGQSYNEQFF,TGTGCCAGCAGTGAATCGACAGGTCAGTCCTACAATGAGCAGTTCTTC,16,many,TRBV2,-,TRBJ2-1
CASSEQANTEAFF,TGTGCCAGCAGTGAACAGGCAAACACTGAAGCTTTCTTT,13,many,TRBV9,-,TRBJ1-1
CASSPYGRAYEQYF,TGTGCCAGCAGTCCTTATGGCAGGGCCTACGAGCAGTACTTC,14,many,TRBV28,-,TRBJ2-7
CANSQGSGHYNEQFF,TGTGCCAACAGCCAAGGAAGCGGGCATTACAATGAGCAGTTCTTC,15,many,TRBV3-1,-,TRBJ2-1
CASSRGTSGTYTGELFF,TGCGCCAGCAGCCGCGGGACTAGCGGGACCTACACCGGGGAGCTGTTTTTT,17,many,TRBV5-1,TRBD2,TRBJ2-2
CASSPTGSSNQPQHF,TGTGCCAGCAGCCCGACAGGGAGTAGCAATCAGCCCCAGCATTTT,15,-,TRBV5-5,TRBD1,TRBJ1-5
CASSLGQLAGGYNEQFF,TGTGCCAGCAGCTTAGGCCAACTAGCGGGGGGGTACAATGAGCAGTTCTTC,17,many,TRBV11-2,TRBD2,TRBJ2-1
CSARDEGKAGYGYTF,TGCAGTGCTAGAGATGAGGGAAAGGCGGGCTATGGCTACACCTTC,15,-,TRBV20-1,-,TRBJ1-2
CASSTRQYVNEQFF,TGTGCCAGCAGCACCCGACAGTACGTCAATGAGCAGTTCTTC,14,many,TRBV9,-,TRBJ2-1
CASSPGRASRTGELFF,TGCGCCAGCAGCCCCGGACGGGCCTCCCGGACCGGGGAGCTGTTTTTT,16,few,TRBV4-1,-,TRBJ2-2
CASSLNPAGDDEQFF,TGCGCCAGCAGCTTGAACCCAGCGGGAGATGATGAGCAGTTCTTC,15,many,TRBV5-1,TRBD2,TRBJ2-1
CASSLGTSQETQYF,TGTGCCAGCAGCTTAGGGACTTCGCAAGAGACCCAGTACTTC,14,many,TRBV7-9,-,TRBJ2-5
CASSLSQPHGTYNQPQHF,TGTGCCAGCAGTTTATCCCAGCCCCATGGTACCTACAATCAGCCCCAGCATTTT,18,few,TRBV28,-,TRBJ1-5
CVSSRGLADLRDEQFF,TGTGTCAGCAGCCGGGGACTAGCGGATCTGCGGGATGAGCAGTTCTTC,16,-,TRBV14,TRBD2,TRBJ2-1
CASSLDGTRVAQYF,TGCGCCAGCAGCTTGGACGGGACTAGGGTGGCCCAGTACTTC,14,-,TRBV5-1,TRBD2,TRBJ2-5
CASSLGWGASNEQFF,TGCGCCAGCAGCTTGGGCTGGGGGGCGAGCAATGAGCAGTTCTTC,15,-,TRBV5-1,-,TRBJ2-1
CASRGGGLATNTGELFF,TGTGCCAGCAGAGGAGGGGGTCTAGCCACGAACACCGGGGAGCTGTTTTTT,17,many,TRBV6-1,-,TRBJ2-2
CASSKVGYPGELFF,TGCGCCAGCAGCAAAGTTGGTTACCCCGGGGAGCTGTTTTTT,14,-,TRBV4-1,-,TRBJ2-2
CASKPDSSYNEQFF,TGCGCCAGCAAACCGGACAGCTCCTACAATGAGCAGTTCTTC,14,few,TRBV10-2,-,TRBJ2-1
CASSLSTGWRTDTQYF,TGTGCCAGCAGTTTATCGACAGGGTGGAGGACAGATACGCAGTATTTT,16,many,TRBV27,TRBD1,TRBJ2-3
CSATEPRGLSNQPQHF,TGCAGTGCTACCGAACCCAGGGGCCTAAGCAATCAGCCCCAGCATTTT,16,-,TRBV20-1,-,TRBJ1-5
CASSLGQGAFDTEAFF,TGCGCCAGCAGCTTGGGACAGGGGGCTTTTGACACTGAAGCTTTCTTT,16,-,TRBV5-1,TRBD1,TRBJ1-1
CASSPNLGVGQPQHF,TGTGCCAGCAGCCCGAATCTTGGAGTCGGCCAGCCCCAGCATTTT,15,many,TRBV11-2,-,TRBJ1-5
CASSLEGLGSSYNEQFF,TGTGCCAGCAGCTTAGAGGGGCTCGGGAGCTCCTACAATGAGCAGTTCTTC,17,many,TRBV13,-,TRBJ2-1